This T cell receptor (beta chain) was retrieved from a study of T cell responses to AZD1222 COVID-19 vaccine. Across the study: Combined were second doses at about 4 or about 12 weeks.

The CDR3 has 16 amino acids. CDR1 LNHNV and CDR2 YYDKDF come from the germline V gene (reference sequence). Germline trimming cut 0 bases from V and 13 bases from J; bases unmatched to any gene: 15. General study findings and limits: Nearly half of spike-specific TCRs reportedly go after variant regions that carry no mutations. Only a handful of AZD1222 recipients were seropositive at baseline. Clonal diversity was possibly underestimated, and white British individuals and females predominated among donors.

The table came from immunoSEQ multiplex PCR; TCRdb's copy has only in-frame clones and leaves some out. The sample includes about 170,000 clones, about 92% of them seen just once. For this clone: Its specificity is unknown.

The V call is TRBV15, the J call TRBJ2-7; 10 bases are shared with TRBD1. The sample consisted of peripheral blood, taken on day 0 of AZD1222 vaccination. This clonotype was obtained from an adult in good health. In DNA, the CDR3 is TGTGCCACCAGCAGAGATTACCCCGGACAGGGGGGCGTTGGATACTTC. Protein product: CATSRDYPGQGGVGYF.